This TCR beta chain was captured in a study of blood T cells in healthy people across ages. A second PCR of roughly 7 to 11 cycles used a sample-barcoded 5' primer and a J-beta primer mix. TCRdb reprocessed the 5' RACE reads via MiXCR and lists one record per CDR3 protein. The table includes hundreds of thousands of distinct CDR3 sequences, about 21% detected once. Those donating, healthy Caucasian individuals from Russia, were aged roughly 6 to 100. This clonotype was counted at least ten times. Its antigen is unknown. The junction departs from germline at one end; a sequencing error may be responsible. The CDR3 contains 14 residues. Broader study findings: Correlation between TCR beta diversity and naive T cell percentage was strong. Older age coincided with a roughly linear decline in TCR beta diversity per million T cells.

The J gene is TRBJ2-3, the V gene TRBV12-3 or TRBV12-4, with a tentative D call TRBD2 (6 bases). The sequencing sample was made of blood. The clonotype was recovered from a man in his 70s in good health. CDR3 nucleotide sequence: TGTGCCAGCAGCTTAGGGACTAGCACAGATACGCAGTATTTT. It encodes CASSLGTSTDTQYF.